The clone carrying this TCR beta chain was seen ten or more times. No antigen is known for it. This entry is derived from a study of CD8 T cells in ankylosing spondylitis. General study results and limits: There were earlier reports of some motif variants in reactive arthritis synovial fluid and blood. Blood of patients with ankylosing spondylitis appeared to be characterized by a TCR beta motif of eight highly homologous variants. Reportedly, disease-linked clones are significantly enriched in ankylosing spondylitis patients' matched synovial fluid.

Each TCR beta library was made by quantitative 5'-RACE that incorporated molecular barcodes. TCRdb called the 5' RACE reads again in MiXCR, with one record for every CDR3 protein. The sample records 36,000 or so distinct CDR3 sequences, 4.5% to 6% being singletons. This CDR3 region has 13 residues. V was clipped by 1 base and J by 5 bases; unmatched bases: 2. Per the germline V gene, CDR1 is SGHRS and CDR2 is YFSETQ. The clonotype comes from a male donor with ankylosing spondylitis or in good health (not recorded which). Sequencing used blood, either unsorted or a sorted T cell fraction (not recorded which). The chain links TRBV5-1 to TRBJ1-2; 7 bases are shared with TRBD1. The CDR3 region has the DNA TGCGCCAGCAGCTTGCGGGACAGTTATGGCTACACCTTC. This sequence encodes CASSLRDSYGYTF.